This TCR beta chain stems from a study of cytomegalovirus exposure and HLA in healthy donors. Study summary: Around 76% of around 390 genotyped donors fell in the Caucasian-associated ancestry cluster.

Study-wide points: Prediction of most subjects' HLA-A and HLA-B alleles by TCR beta sequences was reportedly accurate.

The PCR employed 60 Vbeta primers together with 13 Jbeta primers. Using immunoSEQ multiplex PCR, the repertoire was profiled, and TCRdb retains in-frame clones only, with some absent. The profile shows about 160,000 clones, 70% to 80% of them singletons. Losses at the gene ends were 3 bases for V and 5 bases for J; bases not matched to a gene: 7. CDR1 is MNHEY, CDR2 SVGAGI, per germline. The CDR3 has 15 residues. This clone was counted between two and nine times. As yet, its antigen is unknown. Sequencing input: PBMCs. The TCR originated in a man between 18 and 35 years old in good health and CMV-seropositive. This chain uses TRBV6-5 with TRBJ1-1, with 9 bases fitting TRBD1. The CDR3 loop is CASSYTTGGGTEAFF. In DNA, the CDR3 is TGTGCCAGCAGTTATACGACAGGGGGTGGGACTGAAGCTTTCTTT.